These T cell receptor beta chains were read from a single sample in a study of blood T cells in healthy people across ages. Via MiXCR, TCRdb re-called the 5' RACE reads, giving one row per CDR3 protein. The sample contains 1.5 million to 2 million distinct CDR3 sequences, approximately 40% of which appear only once. Sequencing input: blood. These receptors were obtained from a human donor in good health. The CDR3 runs from the conserved cysteine through the conserved F or W. A D gene is named only where the DNA matches it firmly. Rows give clone size only sometimes, using once, few, many, or a class for an expanded clone.

TRBD1 | . | TRBJ2-5 | TRBV7-2 | CASSLAAWTGDSPQYF | TGTGCCAGCAGCTTAGCGGCCTGGACAGGGGATAGCCCCCAGTACTTC
TRBD1 | . | TRBJ1-2 | TRBV14 | CASSRLTGYNYGYTF | TGTGCCAGCAGCCGGCTGACAGGGTATAACTATGGCTACACCTTC
TRBD1 | few | TRBJ1-2 | TRBV6-6 | CASSWDRGNGYTF | TGTGCCAGCAGTTGGGACAGGGGGAACGGCTACACCTTC
. | many | TRBJ2-3 | TRBV4-3 | CASSQEEGLSTDTQYF | TGCGCCAGCAGCCAAGAGGAAGGACTTAGCACAGATACGCAGTATTTT
TRBD2 | . | TRBJ2-3 | TRBV3-1 | CASSHRLAGEDADTQYF | TGTGCCAGCAGCCACCGTCTAGCGGGGGAAGATGCAGATACGCAGTATTTT
TRBD1 | few | TRBJ2-1 | TRBV20-1 | CSARARTGNEQFF | TGCAGTGCTAGAGCCAGGACAGGCAATGAGCAGTTCTTC
. | . | TRBJ1-5 | TRBV6-2/TRBV6-3 | CASRAGTPVKSNQPQHF | TGTGCCAGCAGGGCCGGGACCCCCGTCAAAAGCAATCAGCCCCAGCATTTT
. | few | TRBJ1-1 | TRBV7-9 | CASSFRQSTEAFF | TGTGCCAGCAGCTTTAGACAGTCCACTGAAGCTTTCTTT
TRBD1 | . | TRBJ1-5 | TRBV7-2 | CASSFTGGLGQPQHF | TGTGCCAGCAGTTTCACAGGGGGTCTCGGACAGCCCCAGCATTTT
. | many | TRBJ2-1 | TRBV10-3 | CATETGDNEQFF | TGTGCCACCGAGACAGGAGATAATGAGCAGTTCTTC